Listed here are 4 T cell receptor beta chains from one sample, sequenced in a study of T cells in women clearing cervical HPV infection. Repertoires were generated with immunoSEQ multiplex PCR, while TCRdb's copy carries only in-frame clones and drops some. Its table lists 30,000 or so clones. Sequencing used blood buffy coat. The receptors originated from a woman between 18 and 70 years old with a cervical HPV16 infection that either progressed to CIN3+ or cleared (not recorded which).

On this clone: Sequencing ends 3 residues short of the CDR3 end; the germline J gene provides the rest. This rearrangement joins TRBV30 to TRBJ1-2; D gene unclear. CDR3 length: 12 amino acids. Trimming removed 3 bases from V and 0 bases from J, with 5 bases in between. Germline CDR1 is GTSNPN and CDR2 is SVGIG (reference sequence). The covered CDR3 bases are TGTGCCTGGAGGGGCTCTAACTATGGC. Translation gives CAWRGSNYG. The complete CDR3 sequence is CAWRGSNYGYTF.

Comment on this clone: The read is 3 residues too short to cover the CDR3 end, so that end is filled in from the germline J gene. The chain carries TRBV19 and TRBJ2-3, with TRBD1 matching over 7 bases. In germline, CDR1 is LNHDA, CDR2 SQIVND (reference sequence). This CDR3 spans 14 amino acids. The CDR3 bases that were read are TGTGCCAGTAGCCCCGGACAGGTTAATCAGCCG. This codes for CASSPGQVNQP. The whole CDR3 sequence reads CASSPGQVNQPQYF. Filled out from reference TRBV19 and TRBJ2-3, the complete variable domain reads DGGITQSPKYLFRKEGQNVTLSCEQNLNHDAMYWYRQDPGQGLRLIYYSQIVNDFQKGDIAEGYSVSREKKESFPLTVTSAQKNPTAFYLCASSPGQVNQPQYFGPGTRLTVL.

To note about this clone: The read finishes 3 residues shy of the CDR3 end, and the germline J gene is used to complete it. The chain joins TRBV5-1 to TRBJ1-6; no clear D gene. The CDR3 extends over 15 amino acids. Germline values: CDR1 SGHRS, CDR2 YFSETQ. V gave up 0 bases and J gave up 6 bases, with 10 bases separating them. The CDR3 sequence: CASSLGVSSNSPLHF. The part of the CDR3 DNA that was read is TGCGCCAGCAGCTTGGGTGTTAGTTCTAATTCACCC.

Turning to this clone: The CDR3 is cut off 3 residues early in the read; its end comes from the germline J gene. The chain uses TRBV9 and TRBJ2-1; D not resolved. The CDR3 spans 13 residues. CDR1 SGDLS and CDR2 YYNGEE come from the germline V gene. The ends were cut back, 0 bases at V and 6 bases at J, with 7 bases in the middle. The CDR3 region is CASSVVLGNEQFF. The CDR3 bases that were read are TGTGCCAGCAGCGTAGTTCTAGGCAATGAG. Full variable domain (rest looked up from reference TRBV9 and TRBJ2-1): DSGVTQTPKHLITATGQRVTLRCSPRSGDLSVYWYQQSLDQGLQFLIQYYNGEERAKGNILERFSAQQFPDLHSELNLSSLELGDSALYFCASSVVLGNEQFFGPGTRLTVL.